Sequencing of this TCR beta chain was carried out in a study of identical twins. Whole-study findings and limits: The abundant beta clonotypes from cord blood had fewer insertions, and memory repertoires had none of this.

Comments on this clonotype: Its antigen is unknown.

The V and J ends lost 4 bases and 7 bases respectively, with 14 bases between them. The CDR3 covers 14 residues. Per the germline V gene, CDR1 is MNHEY and CDR2 is SVGEGT. TCRdb redid the calling of the 5' RACE reads with MiXCR, one entry per CDR3 protein. The sample includes hundreds of thousands of distinct CDR3 sequences, over 20% seen only once; the top ten take over 4%. This same sample was also taken into another study, of T cells expressing NK-cell markers.

V gene TRBV6-2 or TRBV6-3 combines with J gene TRBJ2-1; perhaps TRBD2 as D (5 bases). This clonotype was sampled from a woman aged 18-35 years in good health. The sample taken for sequencing was PBMCs. As DNA, the CDR3 is TGTGCCAGCAGTTTCGGTCTGGAGGATAATGAGCAGTTCTTC. Its protein is CASSFGLEDNEQFF.